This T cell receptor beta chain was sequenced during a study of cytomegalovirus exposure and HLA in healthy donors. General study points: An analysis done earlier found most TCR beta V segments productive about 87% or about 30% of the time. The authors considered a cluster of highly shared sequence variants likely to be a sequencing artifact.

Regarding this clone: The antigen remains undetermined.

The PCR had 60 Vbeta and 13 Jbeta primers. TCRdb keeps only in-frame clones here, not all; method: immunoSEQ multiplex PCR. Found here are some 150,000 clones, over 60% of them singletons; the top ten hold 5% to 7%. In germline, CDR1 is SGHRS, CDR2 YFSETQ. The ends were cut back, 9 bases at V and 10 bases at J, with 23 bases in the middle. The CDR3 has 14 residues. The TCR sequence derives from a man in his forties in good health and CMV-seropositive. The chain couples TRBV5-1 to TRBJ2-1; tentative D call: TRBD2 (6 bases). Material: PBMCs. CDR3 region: CATTVEGSISEQFF. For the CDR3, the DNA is TGCGCCACCACCGTGGAGGGCTCGATTTCAGAGCAGTTCTTC.